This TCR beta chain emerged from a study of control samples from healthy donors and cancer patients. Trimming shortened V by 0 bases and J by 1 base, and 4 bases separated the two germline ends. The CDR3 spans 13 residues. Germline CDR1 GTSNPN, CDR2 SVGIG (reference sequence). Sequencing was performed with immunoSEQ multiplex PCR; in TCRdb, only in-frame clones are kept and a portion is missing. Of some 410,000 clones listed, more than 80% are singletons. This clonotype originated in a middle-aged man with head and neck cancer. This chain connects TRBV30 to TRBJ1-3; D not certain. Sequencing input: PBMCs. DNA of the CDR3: TGTGCCTGGAGTGTATCTTCTGGAAACACCATATATTTT. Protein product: CAWSVSSGNTIYF.